The entry below describes one T cell receptor beta chain. The target antigen is unknown. The data were taken from a study of T cells in Graves' hyperthyroidism and ophthalmopathy. General study results and limits: Blood also contained most expanded thyroid clonotypes above 0.001.

The CDR3 consists of 14 residues. Germline V gene sequence: CDR1 SNHLY, CDR2 FYNNEI. With 3 bases removed from V and 4 bases from J, the gap between germline ends came to 7 bases. PBMCs came from 7.5 to 10 ml fresh peripheral blood. TCR beta CDR3 regions were amplified from RNA transcripts. HTBI primers were the set used in a first-round RT-PCR of the TCR CDR3. TCRdb analysed the multiplex PCR reads with MiXCR anew, one entry per CDR3 protein. The table has hundreds of thousands of distinct CDR3 sequences, roughly 15% seen once. The sequence derives from a man younger than 35 with Graves' ophthalmopathy. The source material was blood. This chain uses TRBV2 with TRBJ2-6; D is uncertain. The CDR3, as DNA: TGTGCCAGCAGTGATGTCCCCGGGGCCAACGTCCTGACTTTC. As protein: CASSDVPGANVLTF.